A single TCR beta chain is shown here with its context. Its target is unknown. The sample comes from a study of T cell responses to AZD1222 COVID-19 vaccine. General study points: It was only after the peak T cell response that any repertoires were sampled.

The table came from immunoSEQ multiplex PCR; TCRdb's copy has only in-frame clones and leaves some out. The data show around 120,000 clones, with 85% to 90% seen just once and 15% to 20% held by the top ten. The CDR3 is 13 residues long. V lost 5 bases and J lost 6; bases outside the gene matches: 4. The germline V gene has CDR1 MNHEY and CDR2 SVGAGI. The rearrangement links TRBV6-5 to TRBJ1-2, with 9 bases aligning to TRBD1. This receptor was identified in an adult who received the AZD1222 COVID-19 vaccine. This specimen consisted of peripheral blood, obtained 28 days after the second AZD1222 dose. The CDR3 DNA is TGTGCCAGCAGTCTCCGGGACAGGGATGGCTACACCTTC. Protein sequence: CASSLRDRDGYTF.